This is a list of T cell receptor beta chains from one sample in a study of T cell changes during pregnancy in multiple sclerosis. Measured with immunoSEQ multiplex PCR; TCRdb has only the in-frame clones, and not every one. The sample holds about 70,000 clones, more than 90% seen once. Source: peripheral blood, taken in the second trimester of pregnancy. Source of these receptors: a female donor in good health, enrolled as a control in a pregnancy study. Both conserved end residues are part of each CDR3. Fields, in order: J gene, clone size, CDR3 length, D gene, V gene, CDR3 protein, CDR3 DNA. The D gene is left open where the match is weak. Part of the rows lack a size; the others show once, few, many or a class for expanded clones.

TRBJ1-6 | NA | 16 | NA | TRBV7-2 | CASSLSEARNNSPLHF | TGTGCCAGCAGCTTATCGGAGGCCCGGAATAATTCACCCCTCCACTTT
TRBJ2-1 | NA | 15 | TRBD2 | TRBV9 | CASSALAGGYNEQFF | TGTGCCAGCAGCGCGCTAGCGGGGGGGTACAATGAGCAGTTCTTC
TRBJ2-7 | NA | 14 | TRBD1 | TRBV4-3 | CASSPGTGGKEQYF | TGCGCCAGCAGCCCCGGGACAGGGGGTAAAGAGCAGTACTTC
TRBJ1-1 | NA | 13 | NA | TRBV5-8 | CASSRGSGWEAFF | TGTGCCAGCAGCCGTGGATCGGGATGGGAAGCTTTCTTT
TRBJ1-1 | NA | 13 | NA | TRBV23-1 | CASRVRQTTEAFF | TGCGCCAGCAGAGTGCGACAAACCACTGAAGCTTTCTTT
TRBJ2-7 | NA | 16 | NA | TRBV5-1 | CASSDGSGDFSYEQYF | TGCGCCAGCAGCGACGGATCAGGGGATTTCTCCTACGAGCAGTACTTC
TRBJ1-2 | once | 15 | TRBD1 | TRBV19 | CASSIVIGTVLGYTF | TGTGCCAGTAGTATAGTAATTGGGACAGTGCTCGGCTACACCTTC
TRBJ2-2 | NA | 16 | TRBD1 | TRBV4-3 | CASSHLGQGGSGELFF | TGCGCCAGCAGCCACCTTGGACAGGGTGGATCCGGGGAGCTGTTTTTT
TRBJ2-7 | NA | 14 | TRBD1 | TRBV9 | CASSLGDRLEEQYF | TGTGCCAGCAGCTTAGGGGACAGACTCGAAGAGCAGTACTTC
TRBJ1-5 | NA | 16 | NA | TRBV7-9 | CASSPSPLTGNQPQHF | TGTGCCAGCAGCCCTAGTCCGCTTACGGGCAATCAGCCCCAGCATTTT
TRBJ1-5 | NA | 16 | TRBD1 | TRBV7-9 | CASSSGGQGGGQPQHF | TGTGCCAGCAGCTCCGGGGGACAGGGGGGCGGTCAGCCCCAGCATTTT
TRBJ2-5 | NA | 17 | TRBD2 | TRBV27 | CASSIGTSGGSQETQYF | TGTGCCAGCAGTATTGGGACTAGCGGGGGGTCACAAGAGACCCAGTACTTC
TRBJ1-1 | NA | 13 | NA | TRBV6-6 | CASSPSKNTEAFF | TGTGCCAGCAGTCCTAGTAAGAACACTGAAGCTTTCTTT
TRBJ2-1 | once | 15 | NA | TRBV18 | CASSPPGVGDNEQFF | TGTGCCAGCTCACCACCGGGCGTCGGGGACAATGAGCAGTTCTTC
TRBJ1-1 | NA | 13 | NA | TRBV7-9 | CASSIDRITEAFF | TGTGCCAGCAGCATTGACAGGATAACTGAAGCTTTCTTT